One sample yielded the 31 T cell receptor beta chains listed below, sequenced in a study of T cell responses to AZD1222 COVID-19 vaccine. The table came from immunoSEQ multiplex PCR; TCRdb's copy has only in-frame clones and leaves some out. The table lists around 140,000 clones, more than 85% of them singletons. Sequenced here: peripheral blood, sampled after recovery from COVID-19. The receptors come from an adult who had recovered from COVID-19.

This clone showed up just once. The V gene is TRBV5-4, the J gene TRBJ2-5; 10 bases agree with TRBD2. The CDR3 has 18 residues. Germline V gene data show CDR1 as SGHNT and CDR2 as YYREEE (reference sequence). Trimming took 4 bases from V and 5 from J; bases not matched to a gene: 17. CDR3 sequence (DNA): TGTGCCAGCAGCAGCGAAGCGGGAGGGCCCCGTCCCGGGGAGACCCAGTACTTC. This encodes CASSSEAGGPRPGETQYF.

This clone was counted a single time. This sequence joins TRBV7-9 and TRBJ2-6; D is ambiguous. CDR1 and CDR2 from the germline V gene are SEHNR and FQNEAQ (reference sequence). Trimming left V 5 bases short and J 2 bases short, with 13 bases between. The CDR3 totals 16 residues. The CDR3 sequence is CASSPLVWAGANVLTF. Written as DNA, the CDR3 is TGTGCCAGCAGCCCCCTCGTGTGGGCTGGGGCCAACGTCCTGACTTTC.

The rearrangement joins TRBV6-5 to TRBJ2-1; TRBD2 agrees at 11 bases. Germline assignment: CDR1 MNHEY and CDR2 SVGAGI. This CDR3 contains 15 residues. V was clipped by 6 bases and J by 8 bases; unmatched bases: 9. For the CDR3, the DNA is TGTGCCAGCAGCCCCACTAGCGGGAGATTGGATGAGCAGTTCTTC. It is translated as CASSPTSGRLDEQFF.

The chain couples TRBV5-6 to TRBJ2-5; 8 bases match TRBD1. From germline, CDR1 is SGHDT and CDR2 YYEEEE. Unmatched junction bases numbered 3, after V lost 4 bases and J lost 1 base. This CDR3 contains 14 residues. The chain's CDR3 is CASSIQGVQETQYF. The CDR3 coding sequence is TGTGCCAGCAGCATACAGGGGGTCCAAGAGACCCAGTACTTC.

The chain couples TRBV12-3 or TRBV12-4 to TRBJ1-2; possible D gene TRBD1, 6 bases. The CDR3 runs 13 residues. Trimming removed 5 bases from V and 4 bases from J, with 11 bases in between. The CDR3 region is CASSPRTVYGYTF. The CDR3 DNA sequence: TGTGCCAGCAGTCCGCGGACAGTCTATGGCTACACCTTC.

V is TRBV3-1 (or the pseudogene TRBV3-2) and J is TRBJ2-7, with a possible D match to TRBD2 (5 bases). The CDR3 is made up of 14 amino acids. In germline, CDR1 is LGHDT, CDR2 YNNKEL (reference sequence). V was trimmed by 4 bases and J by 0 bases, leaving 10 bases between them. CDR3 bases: TGTGCCAGCAGCCCTCCGGGATACTCCTACGAGCAGTACTTC. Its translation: CASSPPGYSYEQYF.

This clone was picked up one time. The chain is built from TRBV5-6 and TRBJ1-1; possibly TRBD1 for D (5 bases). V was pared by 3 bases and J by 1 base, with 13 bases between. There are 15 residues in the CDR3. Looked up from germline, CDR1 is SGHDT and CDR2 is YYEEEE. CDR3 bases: TGTGCCAGCAGCTCGGCAGGGAGGACGAACACTGAAGCTTTCTTT. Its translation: CASSSAGRTNTEAFF.

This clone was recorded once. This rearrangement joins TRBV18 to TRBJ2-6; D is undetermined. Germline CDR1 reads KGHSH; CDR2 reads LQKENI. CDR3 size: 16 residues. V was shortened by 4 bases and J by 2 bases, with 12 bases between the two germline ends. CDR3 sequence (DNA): TGTGCCAGCTCACTCCCTAATTCCCCTGGGGCCAACGTCCTGACTTTC. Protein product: CASSLPNSPGANVLTF.

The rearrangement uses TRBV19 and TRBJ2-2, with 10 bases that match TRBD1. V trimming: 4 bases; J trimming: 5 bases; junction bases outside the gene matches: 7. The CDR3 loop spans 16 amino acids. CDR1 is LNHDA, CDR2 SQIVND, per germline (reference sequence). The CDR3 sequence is CASSTRQGAGTGELFF. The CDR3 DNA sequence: TGTGCCAGTAGTACTCGACAGGGGGCGGGAACCGGGGAGCTGTTTTTT.

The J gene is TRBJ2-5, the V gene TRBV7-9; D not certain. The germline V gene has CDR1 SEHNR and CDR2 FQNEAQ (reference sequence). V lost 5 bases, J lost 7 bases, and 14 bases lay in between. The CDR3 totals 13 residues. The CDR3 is CASSPRTLGTQYF. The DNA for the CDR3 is TGTGCCAGCAGCCCTAGGACCCTGGGGACCCAGTACTTC. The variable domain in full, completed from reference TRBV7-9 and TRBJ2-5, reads DTGVSQNPRHKITKRGQNVTFRCDPISEHNRLYWYRQTLGQGPEFLTYFQNEAQLEKSRLLSDRFSAERPKGSFSTLEIQRTEQGDSAMYLCASSPRTLGTQYFGPGTRLLVL.

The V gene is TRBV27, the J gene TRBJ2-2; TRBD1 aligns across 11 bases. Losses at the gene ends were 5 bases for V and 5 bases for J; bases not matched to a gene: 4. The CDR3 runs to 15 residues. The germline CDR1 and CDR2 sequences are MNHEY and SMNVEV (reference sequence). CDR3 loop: CASSVGQGGTGELFF. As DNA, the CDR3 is TGTGCCAGCAGTGTGGGACAGGGGGGGACCGGGGAGCTGTTTTTT.

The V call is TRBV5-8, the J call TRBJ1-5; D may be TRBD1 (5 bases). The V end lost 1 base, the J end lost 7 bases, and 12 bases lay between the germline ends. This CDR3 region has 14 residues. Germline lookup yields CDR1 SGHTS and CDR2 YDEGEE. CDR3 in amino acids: CASSLFLGQQPQHF. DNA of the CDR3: TGTGCCAGCAGCTTGTTTTTGGGGCAACAGCCCCAGCATTTT. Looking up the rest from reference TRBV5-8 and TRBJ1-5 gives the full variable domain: EAGVTQSPTHLIKTRGQQATLRCSPISGHTSVYWYQQALGLGLQFLLWYDEGEERNRGNFPPRFSGRQFPNYSSELNVNALELEDSALYLCASSLFLGQQPQHFGDGTRLSIL.

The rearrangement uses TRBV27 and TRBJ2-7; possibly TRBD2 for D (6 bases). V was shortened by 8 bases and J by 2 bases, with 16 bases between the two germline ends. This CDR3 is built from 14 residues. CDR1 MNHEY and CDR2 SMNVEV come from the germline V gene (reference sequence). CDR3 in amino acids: CASRRGTSAYEQYF. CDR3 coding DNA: TGTGCCAGCCGCCGGGGGACGTCCGCCTACGAGCAGTACTTC.

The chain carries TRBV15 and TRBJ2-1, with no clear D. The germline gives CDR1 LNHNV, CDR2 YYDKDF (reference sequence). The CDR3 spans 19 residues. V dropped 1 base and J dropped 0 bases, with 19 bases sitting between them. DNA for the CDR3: TGTGCCACCAGCAGAGCGCCCCTACTAAGCGCGAGCTCCTACAATGAGCAGTTCTTC. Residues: CATSRAPLLSASSYNEQFF.

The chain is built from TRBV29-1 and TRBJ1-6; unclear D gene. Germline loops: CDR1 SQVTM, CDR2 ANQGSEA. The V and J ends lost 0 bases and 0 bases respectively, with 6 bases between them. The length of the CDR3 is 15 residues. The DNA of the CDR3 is TGCAGCGTTGAAGATGGGCGCTCCTATAATTCACCCCTCCACTTT. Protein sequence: CSVEDGRSYNSPLHF.

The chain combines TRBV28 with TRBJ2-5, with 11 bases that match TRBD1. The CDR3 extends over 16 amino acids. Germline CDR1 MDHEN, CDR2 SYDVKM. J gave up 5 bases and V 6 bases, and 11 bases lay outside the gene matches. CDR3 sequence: CASSPSPRDRGETQYF. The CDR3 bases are TGTGCCAGCAGCCCGAGTCCCCGGGACAGGGGGGAGACCCAGTACTTC.

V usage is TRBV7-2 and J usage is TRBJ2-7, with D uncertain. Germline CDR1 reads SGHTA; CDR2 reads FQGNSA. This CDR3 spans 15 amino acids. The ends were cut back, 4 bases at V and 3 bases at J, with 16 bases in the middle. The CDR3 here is CASSSSPSMDYEQYF. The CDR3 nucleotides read TGTGCCAGCAGCTCGAGCCCCTCGATGGACTACGAGCAGTACTTC.

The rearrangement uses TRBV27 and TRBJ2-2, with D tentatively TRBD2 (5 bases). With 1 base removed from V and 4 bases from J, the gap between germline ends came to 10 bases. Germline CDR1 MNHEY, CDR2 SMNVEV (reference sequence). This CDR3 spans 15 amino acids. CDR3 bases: TGTGCCAGCAGTTTATACGGGGAAGGCACCGGGGAGCTGTTTTTT. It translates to CASSLYGEGTGELFF.

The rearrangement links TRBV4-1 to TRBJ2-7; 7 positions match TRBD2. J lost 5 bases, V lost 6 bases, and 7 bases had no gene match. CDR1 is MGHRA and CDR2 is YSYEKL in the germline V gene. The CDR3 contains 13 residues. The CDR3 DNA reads TGCGCCAGCAGAGGACTAGGTGAGGACGAGCAGTACTTC. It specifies CASRGLGEDEQYF.

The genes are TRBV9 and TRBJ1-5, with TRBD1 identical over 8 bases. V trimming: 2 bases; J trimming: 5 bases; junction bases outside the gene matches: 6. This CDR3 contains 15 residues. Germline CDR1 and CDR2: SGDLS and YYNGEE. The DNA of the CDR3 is TGTGCCAGCAGCGTCGGACAGGGTGGGGATCAGCCCCAGCATTTT. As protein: CASSVGQGGDQPQHF.

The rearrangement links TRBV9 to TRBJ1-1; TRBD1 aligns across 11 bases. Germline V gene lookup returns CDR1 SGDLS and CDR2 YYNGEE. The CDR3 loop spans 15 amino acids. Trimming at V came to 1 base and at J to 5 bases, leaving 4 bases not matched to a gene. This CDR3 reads CASSVSGQGGTEAFF. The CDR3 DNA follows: TGTGCCAGCAGCGTATCGGGACAGGGGGGAACTGAAGCTTTCTTT.

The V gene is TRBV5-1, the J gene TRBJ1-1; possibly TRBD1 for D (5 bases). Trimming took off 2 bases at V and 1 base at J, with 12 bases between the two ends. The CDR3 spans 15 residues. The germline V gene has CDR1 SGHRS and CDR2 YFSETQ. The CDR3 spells CASSLQVMANTEAFF. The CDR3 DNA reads TGCGCCAGCAGCTTACAGGTAATGGCGAACACTGAAGCTTTCTTT.

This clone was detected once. The CDR3 protein is CASSIGTGELFF. The CDR3, as DNA: TGTGCCAGCAGTATCGGCACCGGGGAGCTGTTTTTT. This sequence joins TRBV12-3 or TRBV12-4 and TRBJ2-2, with unresolved D. This CDR3 region has 12 residues. Trimming took 5 bases from V and 4 from J, leaving 5 bases between them.

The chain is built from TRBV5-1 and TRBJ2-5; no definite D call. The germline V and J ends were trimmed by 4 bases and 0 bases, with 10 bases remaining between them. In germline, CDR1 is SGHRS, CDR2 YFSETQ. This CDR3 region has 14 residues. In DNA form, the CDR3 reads TGCGCCAGCAGCCCCAGGAAGTACCAAGAGACCCAGTACTTC. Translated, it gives CASSPRKYQETQYF.

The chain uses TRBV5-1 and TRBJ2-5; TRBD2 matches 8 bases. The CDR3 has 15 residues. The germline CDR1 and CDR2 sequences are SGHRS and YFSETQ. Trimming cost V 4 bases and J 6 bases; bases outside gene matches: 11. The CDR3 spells CASSQGLVPGKTQYF. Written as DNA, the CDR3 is TGCGCCAGCAGCCAGGGACTAGTCCCAGGGAAGACCCAGTACTTC.

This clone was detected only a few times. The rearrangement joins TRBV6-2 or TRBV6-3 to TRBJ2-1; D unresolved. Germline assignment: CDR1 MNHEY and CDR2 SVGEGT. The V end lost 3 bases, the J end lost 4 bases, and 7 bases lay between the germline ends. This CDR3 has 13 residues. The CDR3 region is CASSYEEYNEQFF. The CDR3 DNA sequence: TGTGCCAGCAGTTATGAGGAGTACAATGAGCAGTTCTTC.

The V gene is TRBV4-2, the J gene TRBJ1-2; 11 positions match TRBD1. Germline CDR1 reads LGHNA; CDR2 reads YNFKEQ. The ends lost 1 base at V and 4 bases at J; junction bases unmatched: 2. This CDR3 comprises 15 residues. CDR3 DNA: TGTGCCAGCAGCCAAGCGGACAGGGGGCCCTATGGCTACACCTTC. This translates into CASSQADRGPYGYTF.

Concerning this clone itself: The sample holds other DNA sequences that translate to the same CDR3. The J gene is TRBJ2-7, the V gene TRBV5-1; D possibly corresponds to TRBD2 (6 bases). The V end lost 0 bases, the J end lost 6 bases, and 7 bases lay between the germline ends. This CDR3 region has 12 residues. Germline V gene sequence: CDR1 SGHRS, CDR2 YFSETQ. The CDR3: CASSLVGGEQYF. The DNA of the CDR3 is TGCGCCAGCAGCTTGGTGGGAGGCGAGCAGTACTTC.

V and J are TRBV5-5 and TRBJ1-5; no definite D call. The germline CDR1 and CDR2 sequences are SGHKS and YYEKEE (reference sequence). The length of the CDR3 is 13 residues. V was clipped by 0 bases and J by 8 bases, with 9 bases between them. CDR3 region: CASSLGGEKPQHF. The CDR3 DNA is TGTGCCAGCAGCTTGGGCGGGGAGAAGCCCCAGCATTTT.

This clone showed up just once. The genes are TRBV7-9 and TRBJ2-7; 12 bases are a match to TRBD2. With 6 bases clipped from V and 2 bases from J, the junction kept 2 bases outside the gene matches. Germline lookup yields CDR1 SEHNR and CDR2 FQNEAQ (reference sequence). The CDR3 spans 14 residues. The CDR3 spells CASRSSGRAYEQYF. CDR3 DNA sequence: TGTGCCAGCAGATCTAGCGGGAGGGCCTACGAGCAGTACTTC.

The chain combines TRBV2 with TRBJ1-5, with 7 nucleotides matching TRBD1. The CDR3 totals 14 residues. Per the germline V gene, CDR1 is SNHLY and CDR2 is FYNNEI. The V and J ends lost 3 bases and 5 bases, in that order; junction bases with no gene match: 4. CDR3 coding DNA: TGTGCCAGCAGTGAGACAGGGAAGGATCAGCCCCAGCATTTT. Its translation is CASSETGKDQPQHF.